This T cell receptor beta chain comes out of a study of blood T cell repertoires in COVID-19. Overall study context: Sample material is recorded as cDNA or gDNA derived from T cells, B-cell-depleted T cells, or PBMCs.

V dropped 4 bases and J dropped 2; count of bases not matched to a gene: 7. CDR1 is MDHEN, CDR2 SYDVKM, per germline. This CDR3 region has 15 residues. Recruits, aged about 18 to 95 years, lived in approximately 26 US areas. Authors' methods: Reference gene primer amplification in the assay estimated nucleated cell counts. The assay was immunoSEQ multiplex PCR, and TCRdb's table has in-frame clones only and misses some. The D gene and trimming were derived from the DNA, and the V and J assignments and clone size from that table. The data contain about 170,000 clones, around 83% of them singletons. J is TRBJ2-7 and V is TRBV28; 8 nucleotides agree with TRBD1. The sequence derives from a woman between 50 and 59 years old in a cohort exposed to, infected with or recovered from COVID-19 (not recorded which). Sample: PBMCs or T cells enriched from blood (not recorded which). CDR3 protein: CASSSTGDRPYEQYF. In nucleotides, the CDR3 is TGTGCCAGCAGTTCCACAGGGGACAGGCCCTACGAGCAGTACTTC.